This T cell receptor (beta chain) was sequenced during a study of cytomegalovirus exposure and HLA in healthy donors. Sequencing was performed with immunoSEQ multiplex PCR; in TCRdb, only in-frame clones are kept and a portion is missing. The data show 250,000 to 350,000 clones, 88% seen once. This CDR3 is built from 14 residues. The V gene end was trimmed by 4 bases and the J gene end by 3 bases; junction bases not matched to a gene: 5. The germline V gene has CDR1 SGHNT and CDR2 YYREEE (reference sequence). This chain connects TRBV5-4 to TRBJ2-7; TRBD2 matches 9 bases. The specimen sequenced was PBMCs. This clonotype was obtained from a man aged 25-45 years in good health and CMV-seronegative. CDR3 protein: CASSMGLAHYEQYF. CDR3 DNA sequence: TGTGCCAGCAGCATGGGACTAGCCCACTACGAGCAGTACTTC.